These 23 T cell receptor beta chains were sequenced from one sample in a study of blood T cell repertoires in COVID-19. Some clones are missing from TCRdb's copy, which holds only in-frame ones; the method was immunoSEQ multiplex PCR. The repertoire holds about 160,000 clones, with about 90% as singletons. Sequencing was done on a sample of peripheral blood. The receptor source for this set is a man aged 80 or over with acute or convalescent COVID-19.

The chain combines TRBV3-1 (or the pseudogene TRBV3-2) with TRBJ1-2; TRBD1 matches 10 bases. With 4 bases clipped from V and 1 base from J, the junction kept 3 bases outside the gene matches. Germline assignment: CDR1 LGHDT and CDR2 YNNKEL (reference sequence). The CDR3 runs 15 residues. Written as DNA, the CDR3 is TGTGCCAGCAGCCGAGGACAGGGGGATAACTATGGCTACACCTTC. Its translation is CASSRGQGDNYGYTF.

This chain connects TRBV7-3 to TRBJ1-3; D might be TRBD1 (5 bases). There are 16 residues in the CDR3. V was cut by 0 bases and J by 0 bases, with 9 bases left in between. Germline CDR1 SGHTA, CDR2 FQGTGA. The CDR3 DNA reads TGTGCCAGCAGCTTAACGACAGAAACCTCTGGAAACACCATATATTTT. Translating gives CASSLTTETSGNTIYF.

CDR3 sequence reads: CASSLTGSGNQPQHF. In nucleotides, the CDR3 is TGCGCCAGCAGCTTGACAGGGTCGGGCAATCAGCCCCAGCATTTT. The J gene is TRBJ1-5, the V gene TRBV5-1, with a weak D call TRBD1 (6 bases). CDR3 length: 15 amino acids. Germline CDR1 and CDR2: SGHRS and YFSETQ. The ends were cut back, 1 base at V and 2 bases at J, with 10 bases in the middle. The variable domain in full, with the rest retrieved from reference TRBV5-1 and TRBJ1-5, is KAGVTQTPRYLIKTRGQQVTLSCSPISGHRSVSWYQQTPGQGLQFLFEYFSETQRNKGNFPGRFSGRQFSNSRSEMNVSTLELGDSALYLCASSLTGSGNQPQHFGDGTRLSIL.

DNA of the CDR3: TGTGCCAGCAGCGTAGGAGAGAGCGGGATCCCCTACGAGCAGTACTTC. Translating gives CASSVGESGIPYEQYF. V gene TRBV9 combines with J gene TRBJ2-7, with 7 bases aligning to TRBD2. CDR1 is SGDLS, CDR2 YYNGEE, per germline. This CDR3 contains 16 residues. J was trimmed by 2 bases and V by 0 bases; bases with no gene match: 8.

This clone was recorded once. The gene calls are TRBV6-2 or TRBV6-3 and TRBJ2-1, with TRBD1 matching over 9 bases. The CDR3 has 15 amino acids. V was clipped by 2 bases and J by 4 bases; unmatched bases: 3. The germline CDR1 and CDR2 sequences are MNHEY and SVGEGT. This CDR3 reads CASSYVGQGYNEQFF. CDR3 coding DNA: TGTGCCAGCAGTTACGTGGGACAGGGATACAATGAGCAGTTCTTC.

The chain employs TRBV5-1 and TRBJ2-5; D gene uncertain. Germline loops: CDR1 SGHRS, CDR2 YFSETQ. The CDR3 has 13 amino acids. Trimming left V 6 bases short and J 2 bases short, with 11 bases between. CDR3 in amino acids: CASKAGEQETQYF. In nucleotides, the CDR3 is TGCGCCAGCAAGGCAGGCGAGCAAGAGACCCAGTACTTC.

V gene TRBV10-3 combines with J gene TRBJ1-1; TRBD1 is a possible D gene (5 bases). Germline assignment: CDR1 ENHRY and CDR2 SYGVKD. The V gene lost 4 bases and the J gene lost 2 bases, with 11 bases spanning the gap. CDR3 length: 14 residues. The CDR3 spells CAISVDSSNTEAFF. The CDR3 coding sequence is TGTGCCATCAGTGTCGACAGTTCCAACACTGAAGCTTTCTTT.

This clone was detected a few times. The V call is TRBV20-1, the J call TRBJ2-3; a weak D match, TRBD2 (7 bases). V was cut by 3 bases and J by 0 bases, with 19 bases left in between. Germline CDR1 and CDR2: DFQATT and SNEGSKA (reference sequence). The CDR3 runs 17 residues. The CDR3 nucleotides read TGCAGTGCTAGTCTGACGGGGGGCTCCGCTAGCACAGATACGCAGTATTTT. Encoded protein: CSASLTGGSASTDTQYF.

About this clone itself: This CDR3 is also generated by other DNA sequences in the sample. The rearrangement uses TRBV28 and TRBJ2-5; 10 bases agree with TRBD2. The J segment lost 2 bases and the V segment lost 4 bases, leaving 10 bases of the junction unmatched. CDR3 length equals 17 residues. CDR1 MDHEN and CDR2 SYDVKM come from the germline V gene. The CDR3 loop is CASSSLAGGSPQETQYF. The CDR3 DNA is TGTGCCAGCAGTTCCTTAGCGGGGGGCTCTCCGCAAGAGACCCAGTACTTC.

This chain connects TRBV6-5 to TRBJ1-4; the D gene is possibly TRBD1 (5 bases). Germline V gives CDR1 MNHEY, CDR2 SVGAGI. This CDR3 has 15 amino acids. The V end was cut by 0 bases, the J end by 8 bases, with 13 bases between. The CDR3 nucleotides are TGTGCCAGCAGTTACTCCGCCGGGGGGTCCGAAAAACTGTTTTTT. Translation: CASSYSAGGSEKLFF.

The rearrangement uses TRBV6-5 and TRBJ1-3; D remains unclear. V was trimmed by 6 bases and J by 10 bases, leaving 16 bases between them. From germline, CDR1 is MNHEY and CDR2 SVGAGI. This CDR3 has 13 residues. CDR3: CASRTPRDSTIYF. As DNA, the CDR3 is TGTGCCAGCAGGACGCCTCGGGATTCGACCATATATTTT.

This rearrangement joins TRBV6-1 to TRBJ2-7, with D possibly being TRBD2 (5 bases). V dropped 1 base and J dropped 4 bases, with 8 bases sitting between them. The germline V gene encodes CDR1 MNHNS and CDR2 SASEGT. CDR3 length: 13 amino acids. CDR3 residues: CASSEVGGYEQYF. CDR3 DNA: TGTGCCAGCAGTGAAGTAGGAGGTTACGAGCAGTACTTC.

V and J are TRBV20-1 and TRBJ1-2; the D is unclear. The CDR3 covers 10 residues. Germline values: CDR1 DFQATT, CDR2 SNEGSKA (reference sequence). The CDR3: CRASGYGYTF. CDR3 nucleotides: TGCAGGGCCTCGGGGTATGGCTACACCTTC.

The chain has TRBV27 and TRBJ1-5; the D gene is possibly TRBD1 (5 bases). Trimming left V 5 bases short and J 2 bases short, with 13 bases between. The CDR3 loop spans 15 amino acids. Germline V CDR1 and CDR2: MNHEY, SMNVEV (reference sequence). DNA of the CDR3: TGTGCCAGCAGTCTTACGGGGGGAGGCAATCAGCCCCAGCATTTT. Protein: CASSLTGGGNQPQHF.

This sequence joins TRBV29-1 and TRBJ2-5; TRBD2 agrees at 8 bases. The CDR3 is made up of 13 amino acids. Per germline, CDR1 SQVTM and CDR2 ANQGSEA. V dropped 4 bases and J dropped 8; count of bases not matched to a gene: 9. CDR3 bases: TGCAGCGTTGCTGCGGGAGGCGCCAGTACCCAGTACTTC. It yields the protein CSVAAGGASTQYF.

The chain combines TRBV4-1 with TRBJ2-5; 11 nucleotides align to TRBD2. V gave up 4 bases and J gave up 5 bases; unmatched junction bases: 9. Germline CDR1 and CDR2: MGHRA and YSYEKL. The CDR3 sequence is 16 residues long. The CDR3 DNA is TGCGCCAGCAGCCCTCGAACTAGCGGGAGTTTTGAGACCCAGTACTTC. Translated: CASSPRTSGSFETQYF.

The J gene is TRBJ2-4, the V gene TRBV19, with 12 bases aligning to TRBD1. The CDR3 contains 18 residues. Germline-derived CDR1 and CDR2 are LNHDA and SQIVND (reference sequence). The V segment lost 9 bases and the J segment 0 bases; nucleotides outside the gene matches: 12. The CDR3 DNA reads TGTGCCAGCCGCGTCCCGGGACAGGGGGCTTTAGCCAAAAACATTCAGTACTTC. The encoded protein is CASRVPGQGALAKNIQYF.

This clone was observed once. The chain joins TRBV11-2 to TRBJ1-5; a weak D match, TRBD1 (5 bases). The germline V and J ends were trimmed by 1 base and 1 base, with 17 bases remaining between them. The CDR3 loop spans 18 amino acids. CDR1 SGHAT and CDR2 FQNNGV come from the germline V gene. The CDR3 DNA reads TGTGCCAGCAGCTTAGGGTGGGGGACTCCACCGAGCAATCAGCCCCAGCATTTT. Its translation: CASSLGWGTPPSNQPQHF. Full variable domain (remainder filled in from reference TRBV11-2 and TRBJ1-5): EAGVAQSPRYKIIEKRQSVAFWCNPISGHATLYWYQQILGQGPKLLIQFQNNGVVDDSQLPKDRFSAERLKGVDSTLKIQPAKLEDSAVYLCASSLGWGTPPSNQPQHFGDGTRLSIL.

The rearrangement joins TRBV14 to TRBJ1-1, with TRBD1 matching 10 bases. Trimming removed 4 bases from V and 5 bases from J; junction bases left unmatched: 4. Germline CDR1 reads SGHDN; CDR2 reads FVKESK. This CDR3 has 14 residues. The DNA for the CDR3 is TGTGCCAGCAGCCCTGGGACAGGGGAAACTGAAGCTTTCTTT. This translates into CASSPGTGETEAFF.

The V and J genes are TRBV5-1 and TRBJ1-2, with 7 bases matching TRBD1. Per the germline V gene, CDR1 is SGHRS and CDR2 is YFSETQ. V trimming: 4 bases; J trimming: 0 bases; junction bases outside the gene matches: 6. The CDR3 length is 15 residues. CDR3 in DNA: TGCGCCAGCAGCAACTCCGGGACAGCTAACTATGGCTACACCTTC. It encodes CASSNSGTANYGYTF.

The rearrangement uses TRBV11-2 and TRBJ2-5, with 9 bases that match TRBD1. J was trimmed by 7 bases and V by 5 bases; bases with no gene match: 5. Germline lookup yields CDR1 SGHAT and CDR2 FQNNGV. The CDR3 is 13 residues long. CDR3 in DNA: TGTGCCAGCAGCCTTAGACAGGGGGGGACCCAGTACTTC. Translating it yields CASSLRQGGTQYF. The variable domain in full, completed from reference TRBV11-2 and TRBJ2-5, reads EAGVAQSPRYKIIEKRQSVAFWCNPISGHATLYWYQQILGQGPKLLIQFQNNGVVDDSQLPKDRFSAERLKGVDSTLKIQPAKLEDSAVYLCASSLRQGGTQYFGPGTRLLVL.

The rearrangement joins TRBV5-1 to TRBJ1-2; D unresolved. Trimming stripped 0 bases from V and 6 bases from J, with 9 bases between. The CDR3 is 13 residues long. The germline V gene has CDR1 SGHRS and CDR2 YFSETQ. DNA for the CDR3: TGCGCCAGCAGCTTGGCCGGGGTGGATGGCTACACCTTC. Its protein product is CASSLAGVDGYTF.

J is TRBJ1-1 and V is TRBV3-1 (or the pseudogene TRBV3-2), with 9 bases that match TRBD1. The CDR3 totals 15 residues. V dropped 3 bases and J dropped 3; count of bases not matched to a gene: 5. Germline loops: CDR1 LGHDT, CDR2 YNNKEL (reference sequence). CDR3 coding DNA: TGTGCCAGCAGCCATACCGGGACAGGGCACACTGAAGCTTTCTTT. This codes for CASSHTGTGHTEAFF.